Presented here are 15 T cell receptor beta chains from one specimen sequenced in a study of T cell changes during pregnancy in multiple sclerosis. Generated by immunoSEQ multiplex PCR, the TCRdb table keeps only in-frame clones and is missing some. This table holds some 85,000 clones, around 96% found once. The material was peripheral blood, obtained in the second trimester of pregnancy. Receptor source: a female donor with multiple sclerosis, enrolled in a pregnancy study.

The chain recombines TRBV15 with TRBJ2-3, with 10 bases that match TRBD1. Germline V lookup: CDR1 LNHNV, CDR2 YYDKDF (reference sequence). The CDR3 loop spans 16 amino acids. Trimming removed 1 base from V and 5 bases from J; junction bases left unmatched: 6. The CDR3: CATSRGGTGAKDTQYF. The CDR3 DNA reads as TGTGCCACCAGCAGAGGGGGGACAGGGGCTAAAGATACGCAGTATTTT.

In its sample, this clone was seen a few times. The chain employs TRBV6-1 and TRBJ1-5; 9 nucleotides align to TRBD1. V trimming: 1 base; J trimming: 8 bases; junction bases outside the gene matches: 9. The CDR3 is 16 amino acids. Germline V lookup: CDR1 MNHNS, CDR2 SASEGT. CDR3 sequence reads: CASSEVVRDRVKPQHF. The DNA for the CDR3 is TGTGCCAGCAGTGAAGTAGTTAGGGACAGGGTGAAGCCCCAGCATTTT.

This chain connects TRBV19 to TRBJ1-1; possible D gene TRBD1, 6 bases. The CDR3 is 14 residues long. V was trimmed by 5 bases and J by 4 bases, leaving 14 bases between them. CDR1 is LNHDA and CDR2 is SQIVND in the germline V gene (reference sequence). The chain's CDR3 is CASSVGGQSTEAFF. The CDR3 DNA reads TGTGCCAGTAGTGTCGGGGGGCAGAGCACTGAAGCTTTCTTT.

CDR3 region: CASSQAVGFF. The DNA of the CDR3 is TGCGCCAGCAGCCAAGCAGTTGGTTTCTTT. The chain uses TRBV4-3 and TRBJ1-1; D uncertain. The CDR3 runs to 10 residues. CDR1 and CDR2 from the germline V gene are LGHNA and YSLEER. Trimming stripped 1 base from V and 13 bases from J, with 7 bases between.

This chain connects TRBV5-1 to TRBJ2-7, with 10 bases fitting TRBD2. CDR1 and CDR2 from the germline V gene are SGHRS and YFSETQ. The CDR3 sequence is 15 residues long. Unmatched junction bases numbered 5, after V lost 0 bases and J lost 5 bases. CDR3 sequence: CASSLVASGSNEQYF. CDR3 in DNA: TGCGCCAGCAGCTTGGTCGCTAGCGGGAGTAACGAGCAGTACTTC. Drawing the rest from reference TRBV5-1 and TRBJ2-7, the complete variable domain is KAGVTQTPRYLIKTRGQQVTLSCSPISGHRSVSWYQQTPGQGLQFLFEYFSETQRNKGNFPGRFSGRQFSNSRSEMNVSTLELGDSALYLCASSLVASGSNEQYFGPGTRLTVT.

This clone was detected once. The chain employs TRBV7-3 and TRBJ2-3; tentative D call: TRBD2 (6 bases). The V gene's germline CDR1 is SGHTA and CDR2 FQGTGA. The CDR3 runs 15 residues. The V end lost 3 bases, the J end lost 0 bases, and 10 bases lay between the germline ends. In DNA, the CDR3 is TGTGCCAGCAGCTTGGAGGGCGGGAGCACAGATACGCAGTATTTT. Translating it yields CASSLEGGSTDTQYF.

This rearrangement joins TRBV9 to TRBJ2-2; the D is unclear. V was trimmed by 0 bases and J by 3 bases, leaving 12 bases between them. The germline CDR1 and CDR2 sequences are SGDLS and YYNGEE. The CDR3 runs to 16 residues. The CDR3 here is CASSVGGGQYTGELFF. CDR3 bases: TGTGCCAGCAGCGTAGGAGGCGGTCAGTACACCGGGGAGCTGTTTTTT.

V is TRBV2 and J is TRBJ1-5; tentative D call: TRBD1 (6 bases). Germline CDR1 reads SNHLY; CDR2 reads FYNNEI. V was pared by 6 bases and J by 6 bases, with 15 bases between. The CDR3 spans 14 residues. The CDR3 DNA reads as TGTGCCAGCAGAGAAACAGGGTCTGGTCAGCCCCAGCATTTT. Encoded protein: CASRETGSGQPQHF. Full variable domain (outside the CDR3, taken from reference TRBV2 and TRBJ1-5): EPEVTQTPSHQVTQMGQEVILRCVPISNHLYFYWYRQILGQKVEFLVSFYNNEISEKSEIFDDQFSVERPDGSNFTLKIRSTKLEDSAMYFCASRETGSGQPQHFGDGTRLSIL.

The chain uses TRBV7-2 and TRBJ2-5; D unclear. The ends were cut back, 1 base at V and 14 bases at J, with 14 bases in the middle. The CDR3 loop spans 12 amino acids. Per germline, CDR1 SGHTA and CDR2 FQGNSA. The CDR3 DNA sequence: TGTGCCAGCAGCTTAGAGGCTAGATCATACTACTTC. This encodes CASSLEARSYYF.

A note on this clone: Other DNA sequences in this specimen translate into the identical CDR3. The gene calls are TRBV4-1 and TRBJ2-5; the match to TRBD1 covers 7 bases. Losses at the gene ends were 0 bases for V and 5 bases for J; bases not matched to a gene: 6. The CDR3 loop spans 15 amino acids. In germline, CDR1 is MGHRA, CDR2 YSYEKL. CDR3 DNA: TGCGCCAGCAGCCAAGAACCAGGGGGACGGGAGACCCAGTACTTC. Translating gives CASSQEPGGRETQYF.

The chain couples TRBV1 to TRBJ1-5. TRBV1 represents a pseudogene. The CDR3 is 18 residues long. The CDR3 nucleotides are TGCACCAGCAGCCAAGATTCCCCAAGGAGGGACAGCAATCAGCCCCAGCATTTT. This encodes CTSSQDSPRRDSNQPQHF.

This chain joins TRBV2 and TRBJ1-4; D gene unclear. This CDR3 has 16 amino acids. With 2 bases removed from V and 3 bases from J, the gap between germline ends came to 13 bases. Per germline, CDR1 SNHLY and CDR2 FYNNEI. CDR3 nucleotides: TGTGCCAGCAGTGAATTAGGGATCGGGGCTAATGAAAAACTGTTTTTT. It is translated as CASSELGIGANEKLFF.

The chain recombines TRBV9 with TRBJ2-1; D is possibly TRBD1 (5 bases). CDR1 and CDR2 (germline): SGDLS, YYNGEE. Trimming pared 0 bases from V and 5 bases from J, leaving 9 bases between. The CDR3 consists of 14 residues. The CDR3 loop reads CASSVGGLNNEQFF. The CDR3 DNA is TGTGCCAGCAGCGTAGGGGGCCTAAACAATGAGCAGTTCTTC.

The J gene is TRBJ1-2, the V gene TRBV29-1, with D hard to call. Trimming stripped 6 bases from V and 1 base from J, with 18 bases between. The CDR3 has 15 residues. Germline CDR1 and CDR2: SQVTM and ANQGSEA. The CDR3 coding sequence is TGCAGCGTGGGCGAGCCCATACAGAGTAACTATGGCTACACCTTC. It is translated as CSVGEPIQSNYGYTF.

This sequence joins TRBV4-3 and TRBJ2-6; weak D call: TRBD1 (6 bases). This CDR3 is 17 amino acids long. V was cut by 4 bases and J by 0 bases, with 13 bases left in between. Germline V gives CDR1 LGHNA, CDR2 YSLEER. CDR3 sequence reads: CASSPNRANSGANVLTF. The CDR3 DNA reads as TGCGCCAGCAGCCCAAACAGGGCTAACTCTGGGGCCAACGTCCTGACTTTC.